Presented here are 10 T cell receptor beta chains from one specimen sequenced in a study of blood T cell repertoires in COVID-19. Produced via immunoSEQ multiplex PCR; TCRdb's table is partial and in-frame only. The sample has about 260,000 clones, less than 90% seen once. Sequencing was done on a sample of PBMCs or T cells enriched from blood (not recorded which). The receptors were sampled from a woman aged 45-65 years who had recovered from COVID-19.

The CDR3 is CASSLKPGLGTGFHSPLHF. CDR3 sequence (DNA): TGTGCCAGCAGTCTTAAACCGGGGCTGGGAACAGGGTTTCATTCACCCCTCCACTTT. The V gene is TRBV27, the J gene TRBJ1-6, with D possibly being TRBD1 (6 bases). In germline, CDR1 is MNHEY, CDR2 SMNVEV (reference sequence). CDR3 size: 19 residues. V shed 5 bases and J shed 8 bases, with 28 bases lying between them.

This chain uses TRBV30 with TRBJ1-5; tentative D call: TRBD1 (5 bases). The CDR3 spans 13 residues. V lost 1 base and J 7 bases, leaving 11 bases between the germline ends. Germline V gene sequence: CDR1 GTSNPN, CDR2 SVGIG (reference sequence). Here the CDR3 DNA reads TGTGCCTGGAGTGGTAGGGGAAACCAGCCCCAGCATTTT. Its protein is CAWSGRGNQPQHF.

The sample holds one count of this clone. This sequence joins TRBV28 and TRBJ1-3; no clear D gene. Germline V gene lookup returns CDR1 MDHEN and CDR2 SYDVKM. Trimming left V 5 bases short and J 1 base short, with 15 bases between. This CDR3 has 16 amino acids. CDR3 nucleotides: TGTGCCAGCAGTCAGCTAGACGGTGGATCTGGAAACACCATATATTTT. Its protein is CASSQLDGGSGNTIYF.

This clone came up a few times. This chain connects TRBV29-1 to TRBJ1-1, with 7 bases that match TRBD1. Trimming removed 7 bases from V and 1 base from J; junction bases left unmatched: 3. The germline gives CDR1 SQVTM, CDR2 ANQGSEA. CDR3 length: 12 residues. CDR3 in amino acids: CSGRTGNTEAFF. Here the CDR3 DNA reads TGCAGCGGTCGGACAGGGAACACTGAAGCTTTCTTT.

This clone was detected only once. The V and J genes are TRBV3-1 (or the pseudogene TRBV3-2) and TRBJ2-5; 8 positions agree with TRBD1. The CDR3 runs 15 residues. CDR1 and CDR2 from the germline V gene are LGHDT and YNNKEL (reference sequence). The V gene end was trimmed by 1 base and the J gene end by 5 bases; junction bases not matched to a gene: 6. The CDR3 sequence is CASSQADRGWETQYF. The DNA of the CDR3 is TGTGCCAGCAGCCAAGCTGACAGGGGATGGGAGACCCAGTACTTC.

The V gene is TRBV9, the J gene TRBJ1-1; no reliable D call. Trimming took 5 bases from V and 2 from J, leaving 16 bases between them. From germline, CDR1 is SGDLS and CDR2 YYNGEE. The CDR3 has 15 residues. The CDR3, as DNA: TGTGCCAGCAGTCCCCTCGGGGAGATTAACACTGAAGCTTTCTTT. The encoded protein is CASSPLGEINTEAFF.

The sample holds one count of this clone. This chain links TRBV28 with TRBJ1-2, with D maybe TRBD1 (5 bases). The V and J ends lost 2 bases and 4 bases respectively, with 11 bases between them. The CDR3 has 14 residues. CDR1 and CDR2 (germline): MDHEN, SYDVKM. The CDR3 bases are TGTGCCAGCAGTTTACTCCAGGGCCCCTATGGCTACACCTTC. This encodes CASSLLQGPYGYTF.

This chain joins TRBV29-1 and TRBJ2-1, with D possibly matching TRBD2 (6 bases). Germline CDR1 reads SQVTM; CDR2 reads ANQGSEA. The V gene lost 7 bases and the J gene lost 7 bases, with 17 bases spanning the gap. The CDR3 is 13 residues long. The CDR3, as DNA: TGCAGCGGGGGAGGTCGAGGGTGGAATGAGCAGTTCTTC. It translates to CSGGGRGWNEQFF.

The J gene is TRBJ2-3, the V gene TRBV28; TRBD2 agrees at 10 bases. Germline V lookup: CDR1 MDHEN, CDR2 SYDVKM. J gave up 1 base and V 3 bases, and 4 bases lay outside the gene matches. CDR3 size: 16 residues. The CDR3 loop reads CASSLSLAGGTDTQYF. CDR3 bases: TGTGCCAGCAGTTTGTCCCTAGCGGGAGGCACAGATACGCAGTATTTT.

This clone has just a few counts. The chain uses TRBV7-8 and TRBJ1-2, with D tentatively TRBD1 (6 bases). V was shortened by 5 bases and J by 8 bases, with 21 bases between the two germline ends. This CDR3 contains 15 residues. The germline V gene has CDR1 SGHVS and CDR2 FQNEAQ. The CDR3 here is CASSPSRRGPGGYTF. In DNA form, the CDR3 reads TGTGCCAGCAGCCCATCTCGCAGGGGCCCGGGAGGCTACACCTTC.